The clone carrying this TCR beta chain was seen at least ten times. As yet, its antigen is unknown. The data are from a study of CD8 T cells in ankylosing spondylitis. Study findings and constraints: Disease-linked clones reportedly showed significant enrichment in matched ankylosing spondylitis synovial fluid. CD8+ by phenotype, disease-linked clones were relatively rare in peripheral blood. Reactive arthritis synovial fluid and blood previously showed some of these motif variants.

TCRdb passed the 5' RACE reads through MiXCR, listing each CDR3 protein once. This sample has about 230,000 distinct CDR3 sequences; over 7% occur once, and the top ten carry more than 4.5%. This CDR3 comprises 14 residues. The V and J genes are TRBV12-3 or TRBV12-4 and TRBJ2-1, with TRBD2 matching 7 bases. This receptor was obtained from a female donor with ankylosing spondylitis or in good health (not recorded which). Sequenced: blood, either unsorted or a sorted T cell fraction (not recorded which). Written as DNA, the CDR3 is TGTGCGACTGGTGGCAGCGGGAAGTGGAATGAGCAGTTCTTC. Its protein is CATGGSGKWNEQFF.